The 19 T cell receptor beta chains below were found in one sample sequenced in a study of CD8+ T cells in alopecia areata. Treatment here: oral pan-JAK inhibitor, 5-10 mg twice daily. The authors extracted RNA and reverse transcribed it into cDNA as the sequencing template. Data came from immunoSEQ multiplex PCR; TCRdb stores just in-frame clones and leaves some out. The sample includes about 210,000 clones, around three fifths of them seen just once. Source: CD4+ T cells sorted from blood, taken at week 4, from a patient treated with tofacitinib. The receptor source for this set is a human donor with alopecia areata.

This clone was counted once. The chain is built from TRBV10-3 and TRBJ2-7, with D maybe TRBD1 (5 bases). CDR1 is ENHRY, CDR2 SYGVKD, per germline. CDR3 length equals 11 residues. Deletions cut 3 bases from V and 5 bases from J, with 5 bases between. The CDR3 spells CAISDRDEQYF. As DNA, the CDR3 is TGTGCCATCAGTGACAGGGACGAGCAGTACTTC.

About this clone: Other DNA variants within this sample encode the same CDR3. The chain has TRBV5-4 and TRBJ1-2, with D possibly matching TRBD1 (6 bases). Trimming removed 4 bases at V and 6 bases at J, with 13 bases between. The CDR3 has 13 amino acids. The V gene's germline CDR1 is SGHNT and CDR2 YYREEE (reference sequence). The CDR3 sequence is CASSPRTGNGYTF. DNA for the CDR3: TGTGCCAGCAGCCCACGAACAGGGAATGGCTACACCTTC.

The rearrangement links TRBV27 to TRBJ1-2, with D unclear. Germline CDR1 is MNHEY and CDR2 is SMNVEV (reference sequence). This CDR3 is built from 13 residues. The germline V and J ends were trimmed by 4 bases and 10 bases, with 16 bases remaining between them. The CDR3 nucleotides are TGTGCCAGCAGTTCTCAGTTGCACGGACCCTACACCTTC. As protein: CASSSQLHGPYTF.

V is TRBV6-5 and J is TRBJ2-7; TRBD2 matches 7 bases. Unmatched junction bases numbered 10, after V lost 8 bases and J lost 3 bases. The CDR3 has 14 amino acids. Germline V lookup: CDR1 MNHEY, CDR2 SVGAGI. CDR3 sequence (DNA): TGTGCCAGCGGCAGACGGGAGGCTATCTACGAGCAGTACTTC. Protein product: CASGRREAIYEQYF.

This rearrangement joins TRBV29-1 to TRBJ2-5; 7 positions match TRBD2. The CDR3 is made up of 14 amino acids. CDR1 and CDR2 (germline): SQVTM, ANQGSEA. Trimming cost V 7 bases and J 5 bases; bases outside gene matches: 13. CDR3 protein: CSAGRTSRTETQYF. The CDR3 DNA sequence: TGCAGCGCCGGCAGGACTAGTCGGACGGAGACCCAGTACTTC.

V is TRBV9 and J is TRBJ2-3; TRBD2 matches 14 bases. The germline V gene has CDR1 SGDLS and CDR2 YYNGEE. J lost 3 bases, V lost 0 bases, and 3 bases had no gene match. The CDR3 runs 17 residues. CDR3 region: CASSVEGLAGVTDTQYF. The CDR3 coding sequence is TGTGCCAGCAGCGTAGAGGGACTAGCGGGGGTTACAGATACGCAGTATTTT. Full variable domain (outside the CDR3, taken from reference TRBV9 and TRBJ2-3): DSGVTQTPKHLITATGQRVTLRCSPRSGDLSVYWYQQSLDQGLQFLIQYYNGEERAKGNILERFSAQQFPDLHSELNLSSLELGDSALYFCASSVEGLAGVTDTQYFGPGTRLTVL.

This rearrangement joins TRBV29-1 to TRBJ1-1; D perhaps matches TRBD1 (5 bases). The CDR3 is 14 amino acids. V lost 3 bases to trimming and J lost 1 base, with 12 bases between them. Germline V gene sequence: CDR1 SQVTM, CDR2 ANQGSEA. The DNA of the CDR3 is TGCAGCGTTGATGTGAGCGGGGCGAACACTGAAGCTTTCTTT. Translated, it gives CSVDVSGANTEAFF.

The chain carries TRBV18 and TRBJ2-7; D not certain. V was clipped by 5 bases and J by 6 bases, with 17 bases between them. Looked up from germline, CDR1 is KGHSH and CDR2 is LQKENI. The CDR3 is made up of 14 amino acids. CDR3 DNA: TGTGCCAGCTCAATCACCGGGCCTCCGTCCGAGCAGTACTTC. This sequence encodes CASSITGPPSEQYF.

In this sample, this clone turned up a few times. CDR3 residues: CSVAWVETLAKNIQYF. Written as DNA, the CDR3 is TGCAGCGTTGCCTGGGTGGAGACACTAGCCAAAAACATTCAGTACTTC. This rearrangement joins TRBV29-1 to TRBJ2-4, with D unresolved. CDR1 and CDR2 (germline): SQVTM, ANQGSEA. CDR3 length: 16 amino acids. The V end lost 4 bases, the J end lost 0 bases, and 16 bases lay between the germline ends.

J is TRBJ1-5 and V is TRBV27; 8 positions agree with TRBD1. V lost 3 bases, J lost 0 bases, and 7 bases stayed unmatched. This CDR3 is 17 amino acids long. Germline lookup yields CDR1 MNHEY and CDR2 SMNVEV (reference sequence). CDR3 sequence: CASSLAATGVSNQPQHF. In DNA, the CDR3 is TGTGCCAGCAGTTTGGCGGCGACAGGGGTTAGCAATCAGCCCCAGCATTTT.

The chain is built from TRBV27 and TRBJ2-1, with 7 positions matching TRBD1. The CDR3 extends over 16 amino acids. The V gene end was trimmed by 5 bases and the J gene end by 2 bases; junction bases not matched to a gene: 9. The germline V gene encodes CDR1 MNHEY and CDR2 SMNVEV (reference sequence). The CDR3 loop reads CASSQSSGGPYNEQFF. The DNA for the CDR3 is TGTGCCAGCAGTCAGAGTTCAGGGGGTCCCTACAATGAGCAGTTCTTC.

This clone came up a few times. The chain employs TRBV4-3 and TRBJ2-1, with D perhaps matching TRBD2 (6 bases). CDR1 is LGHNA and CDR2 is YSLEER in the germline V gene. V shed 2 bases and J shed 7 bases, with 12 bases lying between them. CDR3 length equals 14 residues. CDR3 protein: CASSQNNGGNEQFF. In DNA, the CDR3 is TGCGCCAGCAGCCAAAATAACGGGGGAAATGAGCAGTTCTTC.

The genes are TRBV10-3 and TRBJ2-2; 7 nucleotides line up with TRBD1. V trimming: 3 bases; J trimming: 4 bases; junction bases outside the gene matches: 2. Germline CDR1 and CDR2: ENHRY and SYGVKD. The CDR3 is made up of 14 amino acids. In DNA, the CDR3 is TGTGCCATCAGTGACAGGGGGAGCACCGGGGAGCTGTTTTTT. Encoded protein: CAISDRGSTGELFF.

The sample holds many counts of this clone. This rearrangement joins TRBV29-1 to TRBJ2-2; D remains unclear. V lost 4 bases to trimming and J lost 6 bases, with 9 bases between them. From germline, CDR1 is SQVTM and CDR2 ANQGSEA. This CDR3 has 12 amino acids. This CDR3 is CSVGVPAGELFF. The DNA of the CDR3 is TGCAGCGTTGGGGTTCCAGCCGGGGAGCTGTTTTTT.

This clone was counted between two and nine times. The genes are TRBV6-5 and TRBJ1-1; 7 bases match TRBD1. Germline CDR1 MNHEY, CDR2 SVGAGI. CDR3 length: 16 amino acids. J gave up 1 base and V 0 bases, and 5 bases lay outside the gene matches. CDR3 sequence (DNA): TGTGCCAGCAGTTACTCGACAGGGACAGCGAACACTGAAGCTTTCTTT. Its protein is CASSYSTGTANTEAFF.

This rearrangement joins TRBV29-1 to TRBJ1-1; unclear D gene. Germline CDR1 is SQVTM and CDR2 is ANQGSEA. The CDR3 has 13 amino acids. With 3 bases removed from V and 0 bases from J, the gap between germline ends came to 8 bases. The DNA for the CDR3 is TGCAGCGTTGACAGGCGGATGAACACTGAAGCTTTCTTT. It yields the protein CSVDRRMNTEAFF.

The gene calls are TRBV29-1 and TRBJ2-1, with D possibly TRBD2 on 7 matching bases. CDR3 length: 14 amino acids. The germline V and J ends were trimmed by 6 bases and 7 bases, with 19 bases remaining between them. Germline V gene data show CDR1 as SQVTM and CDR2 as ANQGSEA. Written as DNA, the CDR3 is TGCAGCGTGAGGGGCGGGGGCGATTCTAATGAGCAGTTCTTC. This encodes CSVRGGGDSNEQFF.

This clone was counted once. The chain combines TRBV2 with TRBJ2-5; 9 bases match TRBD1. Germline V lookup: CDR1 SNHLY, CDR2 FYNNEI. Losses at the gene ends were 6 bases for V and 2 bases for J; bases not matched to a gene: 4. The CDR3 has 14 amino acids. CDR3 bases: TGTGCCAGCAGGGGACAGGGATGGCAAGAGACCCAGTACTTC. This encodes CASRGQGWQETQYF.

This clone has a handful of counts. This chain's CDR3 is CAWGTGKSYEQYF. Written as DNA, the CDR3 is TGTGCCTGGGGGACAGGTAAATCCTACGAGCAGTACTTC. The V call is TRBV30, the J call TRBJ2-7, with 8 nucleotides matching TRBD1. CDR1 GTSNPN and CDR2 SVGIG come from the germline V gene (reference sequence). The V gene end was trimmed by 5 bases and the J gene end by 1 base; junction bases not matched to a gene: 4. This CDR3 spans 13 amino acids. Full variable domain (missing parts from reference TRBV30 and TRBJ2-7): SQTIHQWPATLVQPVGSPLSLECTVEGTSNPNLYWYRQAAGRGLQLLFYSVGIGQISSEVPQNLSASRPQDRQFILSSKKLLLSDSGFYLCAWGTGKSYEQYFGPGTRLTVT.